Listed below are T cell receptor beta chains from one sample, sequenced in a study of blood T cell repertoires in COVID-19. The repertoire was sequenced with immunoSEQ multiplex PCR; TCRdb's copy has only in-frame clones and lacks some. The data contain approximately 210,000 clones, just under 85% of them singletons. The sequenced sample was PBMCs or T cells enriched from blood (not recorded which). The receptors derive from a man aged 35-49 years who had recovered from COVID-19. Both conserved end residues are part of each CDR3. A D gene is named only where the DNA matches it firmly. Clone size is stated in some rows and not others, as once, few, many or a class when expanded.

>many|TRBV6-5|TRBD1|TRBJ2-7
TGTGCCAGCAAAAGAGGACAGGGACCATCCTACGAGCAGTACTTC
CASKRGQGPSYEQYF
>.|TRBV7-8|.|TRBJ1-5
TGTGCCAGCAGCTTAGCGTACAGACATAGCAATCAGCCCCAGCATTTT
CASSLAYRHSNQPQHF
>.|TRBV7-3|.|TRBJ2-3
TGTGCCAGCAGCTTAATGCAGGGGTCTAGCACAGATACGCAGTATTTT
CASSLMQGSSTDTQYF
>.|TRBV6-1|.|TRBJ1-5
TGTGCCAGCAGTGAATGGGGAGGACAGCCCCAGCATTTT
CASSEWGGQPQHF
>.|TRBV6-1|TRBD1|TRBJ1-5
TGTGCCAGCAGTGAGGGGGGGACAGGGGGTAGTCAGCCCCAGCATTTT
CASSEGGTGGSQPQHF
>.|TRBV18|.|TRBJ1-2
TGTGCCAGCTCACCACTGGAGGGTGGCTACACCTTC
CASSPLEGGYTF
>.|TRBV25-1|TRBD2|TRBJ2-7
TGTGCCAGCAGTCCCTTCCGGACTAGCGGGGGGGATGAGCAGTACTTC
CASSPFRTSGGDEQYF
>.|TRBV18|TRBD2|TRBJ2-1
TGTGCCAGCTCAATCGGGGGAGGGCACAATGAGCAGTTCTTC
CASSIGGGHNEQFF
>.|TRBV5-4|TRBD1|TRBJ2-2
TGTGCCAGCAGCCCGCCGGGACAGAGGGTCACCGGGGAGCTGTTTTTT
CASSPPGQRVTGELFF
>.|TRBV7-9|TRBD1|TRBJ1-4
TGTGCCAGCAGCCTTAGACAGGGCGATGAAAAACTGTTTTTT
CASSLRQGDEKLFF
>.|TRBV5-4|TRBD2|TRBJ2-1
TGTGCCAGCAGCTTGGGCCGGACTAGCGGGGACTCCTACAATGAGCAGTTCTTC
CASSLGRTSGDSYNEQFF
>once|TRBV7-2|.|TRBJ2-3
TGTGCCAGCAGCTCTTATCCGGTTGCGGGAGATACGCAGTATTTT
CASSSYPVAGDTQYF
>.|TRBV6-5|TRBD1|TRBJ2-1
TGTGCCAGCAGGCCGGGACAGTCATACAATGAGCAGTTCTTC
CASRPGQSYNEQFF
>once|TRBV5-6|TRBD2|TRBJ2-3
TGTGCCAGCAGCCCCTTAAGCGGGGGGTACACAGATACGCAGTATTTT
CASSPLSGGYTDTQYF
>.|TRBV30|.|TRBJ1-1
TGTGCCTGGAGGGAACAGGGCTACACTGAAGCTTTCTTT
CAWREQGYTEAFF
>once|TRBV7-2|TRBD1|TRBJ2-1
TGTGCCAGCAGTTTGGACAGGGTGGAGTTCTTC
CASSLDRVEFF
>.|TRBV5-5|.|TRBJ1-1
TGTGCCAGCAGCCTAAACAGGGAAGCTTTCTTT
CASSLNREAFF
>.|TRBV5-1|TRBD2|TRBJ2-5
TGCGCCAGCGGGTTCCAGGGGCTAGCGGGAGAAGAGACCCAGTACTTC
CASGFQGLAGEETQYF
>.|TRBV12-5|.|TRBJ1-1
TGTGCTAGTGGTTTGGGCGGGAGTTGGACTGAAGCTTTCTTT
CASGLGGSWTEAFF
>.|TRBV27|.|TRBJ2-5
TGTGCCAGCAGCCCGGAGCAACGGACCCAGTACTTC
CASSPEQRTQYF
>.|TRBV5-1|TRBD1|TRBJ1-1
TGCGCCAGCAGCTTACAGGGGGCCCTAACATACACTGAAGCTTTCTTT
CASSLQGALTYTEAFF
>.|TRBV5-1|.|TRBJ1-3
TGCGCCAGCAGCTTCGGGGAGGCTGGAAACACCATATATTTT
CASSFGEAGNTIYF
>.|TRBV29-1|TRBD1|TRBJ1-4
TGCAGCTTCCGGGGACAGGGGTGGGAAAAACTGTTTTTT
CSFRGQGWEKLFF
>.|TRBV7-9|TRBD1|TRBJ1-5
TGTGCCAGCAGCCTGGACAGGGCGAATCAGCCCCAGCATTTT
CASSLDRANQPQHF
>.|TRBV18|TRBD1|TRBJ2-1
TGTGCCAGCTCACCCGGGACAGGGGTAGATAATGAGCAGTTCTTC
CASSPGTGVDNEQFF
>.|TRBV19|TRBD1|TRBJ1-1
TGTGCCAGTAGTGTCCGACAGGGCTCGAACACTGAAGCTTTCTTT
CASSVRQGSNTEAFF
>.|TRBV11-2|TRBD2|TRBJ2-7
TGTGCCAGCAGCTCCTACAATAGCGGGAGCGTTCTCTACGAGCAGTACTTC
CASSSYNSGSVLYEQYF
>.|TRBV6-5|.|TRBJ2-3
TGTGCCAGCAGTTACCGGACAGATCCTAGGGATCCGCAGTATTTT
CASSYRTDPRDPQYF
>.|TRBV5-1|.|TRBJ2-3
TGCGCCAGCAGCCCAGGGGAAGTGAGGACAGATACGCAGTATTTT
CASSPGEVRTDTQYF
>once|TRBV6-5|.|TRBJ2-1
TGTGCCAGCAGACTCGGGGAAGCCTACAATGAGCAGTTCTTC
CASRLGEAYNEQFF
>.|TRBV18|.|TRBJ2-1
TGTGCCAGCTCACTACAATACAATGAGCAGTTCTTC
CASSLQYNEQFF
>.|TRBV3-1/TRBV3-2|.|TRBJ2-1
TGTGCCAGCAGCAGTCTCGGGGGCAATGAGCAGTTCTTC
CASSSLGGNEQFF
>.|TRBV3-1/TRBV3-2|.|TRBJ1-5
TGTGCCAGCAGCCAAGCGGTGGGGCTTCCGCCCCAGCATTTT
CASSQAVGLPPQHF
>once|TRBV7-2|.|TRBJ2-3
TGTGCCAGCAGCTCCCCCGGGCGCGGGGATACGCAGTATTTT
CASSSPGRGDTQYF
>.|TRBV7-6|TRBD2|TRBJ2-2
TGTGCCAGCAGCGGGTCGCTGGCGGGAGGAACCGGGGAGCTGTTTTTT
CASSGSLAGGTGELFF
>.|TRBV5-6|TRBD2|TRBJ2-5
TGTGCCAGCAGGGGAGGAGGGGAGGGGAAAGAGACCCAGTACTTC
CASRGGGEGKETQYF
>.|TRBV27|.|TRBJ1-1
TGTGCCAGCAGTTCCTTAGGGGGCACTGAAGCTTTCTTT
CASSSLGGTEAFF
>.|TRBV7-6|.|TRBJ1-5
TGTGCCAGCCCCCTCAGGGCGCGGTCCGGCAATCAGCCCCAGCATTTT
CASPLRARSGNQPQHF
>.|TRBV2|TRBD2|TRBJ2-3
TGTGCCAGCAGTGGAGGGGCTAGCGGGTCCACAGATACGCAGTATTTT
CASSGGASGSTDTQYF
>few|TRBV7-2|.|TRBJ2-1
TGTGCCAGCAGAGGGACTCTGGCTCACAATGAGCAGTTCTTC
CASRGTLAHNEQFF
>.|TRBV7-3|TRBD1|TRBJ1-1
TGTGCCAGCAGCTTAGGGACAGGGAACACTGAAGCTTTCTTT
CASSLGTGNTEAFF
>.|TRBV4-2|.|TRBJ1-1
TGTGCCAGCAGCCAAGATTGGCAGGGAACTGAAGCTTTCTTT
CASSQDWQGTEAFF
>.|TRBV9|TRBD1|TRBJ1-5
TGTGCCAGCAGCGAGACAGGGTGGAGCAATCAGCCCCAGCATTTT
CASSETGWSNQPQHF
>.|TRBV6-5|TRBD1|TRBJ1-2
TGTGCCAGCAGACTAGGGACAGGTGTCTATGGCTACACCTTC
CASRLGTGVYGYTF
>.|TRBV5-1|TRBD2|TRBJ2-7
TGCGCCAGCAGCTTCCAGCGGGGGGCCGACGAGCAGTACTTC
CASSFQRGADEQYF
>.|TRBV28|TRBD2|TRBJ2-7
TGTGCCAGCAGGACTAGCGGGGGATTCGAGCAGTACTTC
CASRTSGGFEQYF
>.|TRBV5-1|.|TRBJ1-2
TGCGCCAGCAGCCCCCAGGCGGGCAGCTTCTATGGCTACACCTTC
CASSPQAGSFYGYTF
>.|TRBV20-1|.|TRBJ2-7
TGCAGTGCTAGTAACCCCGCCCTTCAGGGGCACGAGCAGTACTTC
CSASNPALQGHEQYF
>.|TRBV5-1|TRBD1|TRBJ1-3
TGCGCCAGCACCCCAGATACAGGGGGCCCAGGAAACACCATATATTTT
CASTPDTGGPGNTIYF
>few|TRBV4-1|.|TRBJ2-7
TGCGCCAGCAGCCAAGCCCCGCGGGACTCCTTATACGAGCAGTACTTC
CASSQAPRDSLYEQYF
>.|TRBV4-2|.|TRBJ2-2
TGTGCCAGCAGCCAAGATTTGACCCTTACAGCCGGGGAGCTGTTTTTT
CASSQDLTLTAGELFF
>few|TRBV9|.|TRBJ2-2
TGTGCCAGCATGGAGGGGTCTGGTGCTGGCACCGGGGAGCTGTTTTTT
CASMEGSGAGTGELFF
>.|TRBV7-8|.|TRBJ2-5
TGTGCCAGCAGCTTAGGGCAAGGGGCAGGGGGGATGGAGACCCAGTACTTC
CASSLGQGAGGMETQYF